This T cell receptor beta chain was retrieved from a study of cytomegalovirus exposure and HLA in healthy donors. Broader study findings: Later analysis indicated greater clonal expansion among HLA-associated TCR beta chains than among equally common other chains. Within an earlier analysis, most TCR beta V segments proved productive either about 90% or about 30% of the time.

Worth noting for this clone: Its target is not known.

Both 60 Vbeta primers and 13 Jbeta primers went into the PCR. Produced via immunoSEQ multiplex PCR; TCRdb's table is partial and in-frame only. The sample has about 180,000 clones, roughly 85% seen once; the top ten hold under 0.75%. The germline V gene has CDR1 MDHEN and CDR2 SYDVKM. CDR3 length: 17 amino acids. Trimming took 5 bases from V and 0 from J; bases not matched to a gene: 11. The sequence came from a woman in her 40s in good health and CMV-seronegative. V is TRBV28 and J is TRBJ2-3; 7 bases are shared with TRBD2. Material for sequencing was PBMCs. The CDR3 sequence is CASSQLGVAGSTDTQYF. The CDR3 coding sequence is TGTGCCAGCAGTCAACTAGGGGTAGCGGGTAGCACAGATACGCAGTATTTT.